One sample yielded the 25 T cell receptor beta chains listed below, sequenced in a study of vaccination effects on CD4 cells after COVID-19. The table came from immunoSEQ multiplex PCR; TCRdb's copy has only in-frame clones and leaves some out. Among about 24,000 clones, 69% were seen once, and the ten largest hold approximately 8%. The antigens these receptors bind are not known. Under the ViraFEST assay, PBMC were stimulated with viral peptide pools so that antigen-specific CD4+ T cells expanded. Sequencing was performed afterwards. CD4+ T cell isolation took place after 10 days of culture. Each participant was administered two doses of either the BNT162b2 or the mRNA-1273 vaccine. The specimen was CD4+ T cells from PBMCs cultured with SARS-CoV-2 spike peptides, collected after COVID-19 vaccination. Every receptor here comes from a human donor who received a COVID-19 vaccine.

The chain employs TRBV4-1 and TRBJ1-3; possibly TRBD1 for D (6 bases). The germline V gene has CDR1 MGHRA and CDR2 YSYEKL. With 1 base removed from V and 4 bases from J, the gap between germline ends came to 14 bases. The CDR3 totals 16 residues. The CDR3 spells CASSQVHREDGNTIYF. The CDR3 region has the DNA TGCGCCAGCAGCCAAGTCCACAGGGAAGACGGAAACACCATATATTTT.

This chain joins TRBV2 and TRBJ1-4; D remains ambiguous. CDR3 size: 14 residues. Germline assignment: CDR1 SNHLY and CDR2 FYNNEI. Trimming left V 3 bases short and J 3 bases short, with 8 bases between. In nucleotides, the CDR3 is TGTGCCAGCAGTGACGGGAGAGCTAATGAAAAACTGTTTTTT. Encoded protein: CASSDGRANEKLFF.

This clone came up once. The chain links TRBV6-5 to TRBJ1-2, with TRBD1 matching over 7 bases. This CDR3 comprises 16 residues. V lost 2 bases to trimming and J lost 4 bases; unmatched junction nucleotides: 10. The germline gives CDR1 MNHEY, CDR2 SVGAGI. CDR3 nucleotides: TGTGCCAGCAGTTACCGACCTCGACAGGGCAGCTATGGCTACACCTTC. This gives the protein CASSYRPRQGSYGYTF.

This chain uses TRBV4-2 with TRBJ1-5, with D perhaps matching TRBD1 (6 bases). With 0 bases removed from V and 0 bases from J, the gap between germline ends came to 9 bases. This CDR3 contains 16 residues. The germline V gene has CDR1 LGHNA and CDR2 YNFKEQ. This CDR3 reads CASSQEVQGSNQPQHF. The CDR3 DNA follows: TGTGCCAGCAGCCAAGAAGTACAGGGTAGCAATCAGCCCCAGCATTTT.

The J gene is TRBJ1-4, the V gene TRBV9; D is unresolved. With 0 bases removed from V and 0 bases from J, the gap between germline ends came to 15 bases. The CDR3 covers 18 residues. Germline CDR1 SGDLS, CDR2 YYNGEE. Here the CDR3 reads CASSVDLLGVATNEKLFF. Written as DNA, the CDR3 is TGTGCCAGCAGCGTAGACCTTTTAGGAGTTGCAACTAATGAAAAACTGTTTTTT.

The J gene is TRBJ1-2, the V gene TRBV4-1; D possibly corresponds to TRBD1 (6 bases). Trimming removed 1 base from V and 7 bases from J, with 16 bases in between. From germline, CDR1 is MGHRA and CDR2 YSYEKL. The CDR3 is 15 amino acids. Written as DNA, the CDR3 is TGCGCCAGCAGCCAAGCCCCAAACAGGGAAGGTGGCTACACCTTC. Translation: CASSQAPNREGGYTF.

The chain carries TRBV29-1 and TRBJ2-7; TRBD2 is a possible D gene (5 bases). The CDR3 is 12 amino acids. V gave up 4 bases and J gave up 7 bases, with 14 bases separating them. Per the germline V gene, CDR1 is SQVTM and CDR2 is ANQGSEA. CDR3 sequence (DNA): TGCAGCGTTGTCCGGGGTTCTGGGGAGCAGTACTTC. As protein: CSVVRGSGEQYF.

The rearrangement links TRBV5-5 to TRBJ2-7; D is perhaps TRBD2 (5 bases). Trimming shortened V by 2 bases and J by 5 bases, and 17 bases separated the two germline ends. Looked up from germline, CDR1 is SGHKS and CDR2 is YYEKEE (reference sequence). This CDR3 region has 15 residues. CDR3: CASSFSGSPQDEQYF. The CDR3 DNA reads TGTGCCAGCAGCTTTTCGGGATCACCCCAGGACGAGCAGTACTTC.

The chain recombines TRBV11-3 with TRBJ1-4; possibly TRBD1 for D (5 bases). The CDR3 totals 15 residues. Germline-derived CDR1 and CDR2 are SGHNT and YENEEA. V lost 5 bases and J lost 4, with 14 bases in between. The DNA for the CDR3 is TGTGCCAGCAGCCCCCCCGGGACCCTTAATGAAAAACTGTTTTTT. Amino acids: CASSPPGTLNEKLFF.

This clone has a single count. J is TRBJ2-1 and V is TRBV6-5, with 10 bases fitting TRBD2. J lost 4 bases, V lost 6 bases, and 0 bases had no gene match. The germline V gene has CDR1 MNHEY and CDR2 SVGAGI. CDR3 size: 13 residues. DNA for the CDR3: TGTGCCAGCAGACTAGCGGGGTACAATGAGCAGTTCTTC. Its translation is CASRLAGYNEQFF.

The chain carries TRBV3-1 (or the pseudogene TRBV3-2) and TRBJ1-2; D might be TRBD1 (5 bases). The V and J ends lost 0 bases and 8 bases respectively, with 13 bases between them. CDR1 and CDR2 from the germline V gene are LGHDT and YNNKEL (reference sequence). The CDR3 is made up of 14 amino acids. This CDR3 reads CASSQEGRVWGYTF. CDR3 coding DNA: TGTGCCAGCAGCCAAGAGGGCAGGGTCTGGGGCTACACCTTC.

This clone was observed a few times. The chain has TRBV10-3 and TRBJ2-3; 12 positions agree with TRBD2. Germline V gene sequence: CDR1 ENHRY, CDR2 SYGVKD. CDR3 length equals 19 residues. Trimming took 1 base from V and 4 from J; bases not matched to a gene: 12. The DNA for the CDR3 is TGTGCCATCAGTGAGTTAGGGCTAGCGGGGGGGCCGCCGTCAGATACGCAGTATTTT. It specifies CAISELGLAGGPPSDTQYF.

The chain carries TRBV6-4 and TRBJ1-2; weak D call: TRBD1 (5 bases). Per the germline V gene, CDR1 is MRHNA and CDR2 is SNTAGT. CDR3 size: 16 residues. With 2 bases removed from V and 4 bases from J, the gap between germline ends came to 17 bases. The CDR3 DNA sequence: TGTGCCAGCAGTGACCAGGTGGGGACTGGGATCTATGGCTACACCTTC. It encodes CASSDQVGTGIYGYTF.

This chain links TRBV20-1 with TRBJ1-2, with TRBD1 identical over 7 bases. The CDR3 spans 14 residues. With V trimmed by 3 bases and J by 4 bases, 8 bases remained unmatched. CDR1 is DFQATT and CDR2 is SNEGSKA in the germline V gene (reference sequence). CDR3 sequence reads: CSASQNRGVYGYTF. Written as DNA, the CDR3 is TGCAGTGCTAGTCAAAACAGGGGAGTCTATGGCTACACCTTC.

This clone was observed a handful of times. J is TRBJ1-5 and V is TRBV19; TRBD1 is a possible D gene (5 bases). The germline V gene encodes CDR1 LNHDA and CDR2 SQIVND (reference sequence). This CDR3 comprises 15 residues. Trimming shortened V by 6 bases and J by 0 bases, and 12 bases separated the two germline ends. The DNA for the CDR3 is TGTGCCAGTAGCAAGGGACCGTATAGCAATCAGCCCCAGCATTTT. Encoded protein: CASSKGPYSNQPQHF.

The genes are TRBV18 and TRBJ2-2; 13 bases line up with TRBD2. The CDR3 sequence is 19 residues long. Germline CDR1 KGHSH, CDR2 LQKENI. The trim removed 0 bases at V and 5 bases at J, leaving 9 bases unmatched. The CDR3 DNA reads TGTGCCAGCTCACCACCTAATACAGGACTAGCGGGAGTTACCGGGGAGCTGTTTTTT. This codes for CASSPPNTGLAGVTGELFF.

This clone has a single count. The chain employs TRBV7-2 and TRBJ1-5, with TRBD1 identical over 7 bases. After removal of 4 bases from V and 1 base from J, the junction contained 13 bases not matched to a gene. Germline V gene lookup returns CDR1 SGHTA and CDR2 FQGNSA. The CDR3 is 18 amino acids. The chain's CDR3 is CASSSPPTGSWSNQPQHF. The CDR3 DNA follows: TGTGCCAGCAGCTCACCACCGACAGGGTCTTGGAGCAATCAGCCCCAGCATTTT.

V and J are TRBV28 and TRBJ2-1; D not certain. Trimming left V 2 bases short and J 8 bases short, with 13 bases between. This CDR3 is 14 amino acids long. Per the germline V gene, CDR1 is MDHEN and CDR2 is SYDVKM. The CDR3 region is CASSLNPGTYEQFF. The CDR3 DNA reads TGTGCCAGCAGTTTAAATCCGGGTACCTATGAGCAGTTCTTC.

In regard to this clone: Germline is not matched at one junction end, which may reflect a read error. The J gene is TRBJ2-7, the V gene TRBV20-1; D perhaps matches TRBD2 (6 bases). CDR1 DFQATT and CDR2 SNEGSKA come from the germline V gene (reference sequence). The CDR3 consists of 11 residues. CDR3 residues: CSASNFGSQDF. The CDR3, as DNA: TGCAGTGCTAGTAATTTCGGGAGTCAAGACTTC.

The chain has TRBV29-1 and TRBJ2-7; 8 bases fit TRBD2. Germline V CDR1 and CDR2: SQVTM, ANQGSEA. There are 15 residues in the CDR3. Trimming removed 6 bases from V and 0 bases from J; junction bases left unmatched: 10. CDR3 loop: CSVGGGMGGSYEQYF. In nucleotides, the CDR3 is TGCAGCGTCGGGGGGGGAATGGGAGGCTCCTACGAGCAGTACTTC.

The V and J genes are TRBV5-4 and TRBJ2-7; TRBD2 matches 10 bases. V was pared by 2 bases and J by 2 bases, with 4 bases of the junction left unmatched. This CDR3 comprises 15 residues. Germline V lookup: CDR1 SGHNT, CDR2 YYREEE (reference sequence). The CDR3 protein is CASSFITSGTYEQYF. In DNA, the CDR3 is TGTGCCAGCAGCTTTATAACTAGCGGGACCTACGAGCAGTACTTC.

V usage is TRBV24-1 and J usage is TRBJ2-5; tentatively, D is TRBD1 (5 bases). CDR3 size: 14 residues. V lost 5 bases and J lost 2, with 11 bases in between. The germline CDR1 and CDR2 sequences are KGHDR and SFDVKD. The CDR3 coding sequence is TGTGCCACCAGTGGCCACGACAGACAAGAGACCCAGTACTTC. This encodes CATSGHDRQETQYF.

This clone came up a few times. The rearrangement uses TRBV9 and TRBJ2-3, with D perhaps matching TRBD2 (5 bases). Trimming cost V 1 base and J 2 bases, with 14 bases left between them. CDR1 is SGDLS, CDR2 YYNGEE, per germline. The CDR3 length is 16 residues. This chain's CDR3 is CASSVLVGVNTDTQYF. Here the CDR3 DNA reads TGTGCCAGCAGCGTACTTGTCGGGGTTAACACAGATACGCAGTATTTT.

This chain uses TRBV6-2 or TRBV6-3 with TRBJ2-1; a possible D gene is TRBD2 (6 bases). V was shortened by 2 bases and J by 3 bases, with 17 bases between the two germline ends. The length of the CDR3 is 17 residues. Germline lookup yields CDR1 MNHEY and CDR2 SVGEGT. The CDR3 region has the DNA TGTGCCAGCAGTTACGGGCCCCATAGCGGCCTCTACAATGAGCAGTTCTTC. Its protein product is CASSYGPHSGLYNEQFF.

V gene TRBV5-6 combines with J gene TRBJ2-7; D uncertain. Germline V gene data show CDR1 as SGHDT and CDR2 as YYEEEE. The CDR3 covers 14 residues. The ends were cut back, 2 bases at V and 3 bases at J, with 12 bases in the middle. This CDR3 reads CASSLGRRLYEQYF. The CDR3 coding sequence is TGTGCCAGCAGCTTAGGGCGCAGGCTCTACGAGCAGTACTTC.